These 7 T cell receptor beta chains share one sample of origin, sequenced in a study of cytomegalovirus exposure and HLA in healthy donors. Sequenced by immunoSEQ multiplex PCR; TCRdb stores in-frame clones only, minus some. The sample includes approximately 120,000 clones, roughly 90% of them seen just once. Sample: PBMCs. These receptors were taken from a young woman in good health and CMV-seronegative.

This chain joins TRBV7-2 and TRBJ1-2; 7 bases match TRBD1. The germline V gene has CDR1 SGHTA and CDR2 FQGNSA. V lost 1 base, J lost 4 bases, and 3 bases stayed unmatched. The CDR3 sequence is 14 residues long. The CDR3 region is CASSLDRGGYGYTF. CDR3 nucleotides: TGTGCCAGCAGCTTAGACAGGGGCGGCTATGGCTACACCTTC.

The CDR3 DNA sequence: TGTGCCAGCAGCTTCGGGACAGGGGATTATCAGCCCCAGCATTTT. This encodes CASSFGTGDYQPQHF. The V and J genes are TRBV5-6 and TRBJ1-5; TRBD1 aligns across 10 bases. The CDR3 is made up of 15 amino acids. V gave up 2 bases and J gave up 5 bases; unmatched junction bases: 4. Germline V gene sequence: CDR1 SGHDT, CDR2 YYEEEE.

The rearrangement joins TRBV7-9 to TRBJ2-1; the D is unclear. CDR1 and CDR2 from the germline V gene are SEHNR and FQNEAQ (reference sequence). This CDR3 has 12 amino acids. V gave up 4 bases and J gave up 6 bases, with 7 bases separating them. Here the CDR3 DNA reads TGTGCCAGCAGCTCTCAGTCCAATGAGCAGTTCTTC. It is translated as CASSSQSNEQFF. Looking up the rest from reference TRBV7-9 and TRBJ2-1 gives the full variable domain: DTGVSQNPRHKITKRGQNVTFRCDPISEHNRLYWYRQTLGQGPEFLTYFQNEAQLEKSRLLSDRFSAERPKGSFSTLEIQRTEQGDSAMYLCASSSQSNEQFFGPGTRLTVL.

The J gene is TRBJ1-5, the V gene TRBV28; D may be TRBD1 (5 bases). The V end was cut by 3 bases, the J end by 4 bases, with 13 bases between. Germline assignment: CDR1 MDHEN and CDR2 SYDVKM. The CDR3 runs 15 residues. CDR3 amino acids: CASSFSGGTNQPQHF. The CDR3 DNA sequence: TGTGCCAGCAGTTTTTCTGGCGGGACTAATCAGCCCCAGCATTTT.

V gene TRBV10-1 combines with J gene TRBJ2-6, with 8 bases that match TRBD1. Germline CDR1 is WNHNN and CDR2 is SYGVQD (reference sequence). This CDR3 region has 20 residues. The V segment lost 1 base and the J segment 2 bases; nucleotides outside the gene matches: 13. The CDR3 loop is CASSEFWRQGKVPGANVLTF. The CDR3, as DNA: TGCGCCAGCAGTGAGTTTTGGCGACAGGGGAAGGTACCTGGGGCCAACGTCCTGACTTTC.

The sample holds a few counts of this clone. The V call is TRBV28, the J call TRBJ2-7; TRBD1 matches at 9 bases. The CDR3 has 15 residues. V shed 7 bases and J 2 bases; nucleotides not matched to a gene: 9. Germline V gives CDR1 MDHEN, CDR2 SYDVKM. The CDR3 is CASTLEGQGPYEQYF. DNA of the CDR3: TGTGCCAGCACCCTAGAGGGACAGGGACCCTACGAGCAGTACTTC.

CDR3 coding DNA: TGTGCCAGCAGCCCCAAGCGGGGGGGCAATAATGAGCAGTTCTTC. Protein: CASSPKRGGNNEQFF. The chain uses TRBV13 and TRBJ2-1; 10 nucleotides align to TRBD2. V was pared by 5 bases and J by 7 bases, with 8 bases of the junction left unmatched. Germline-derived CDR1 and CDR2 are PRHDT and FYEKMQ (reference sequence). CDR3 length equals 15 residues.